These 25 T cell receptor beta chains originate from one sample sequenced in a study of cytotoxic CD8 clonotypes in ibrutinib-treated CLL. Data came from immunoSEQ multiplex PCR; TCRdb stores just in-frame clones and leaves some out. Here the sample spans more than 12,000 clones, roughly 70% being singletons. Sample: PBMCs, taken before ibrutinib treatment. Receptors originate from a human donor with chronic lymphocytic leukemia.

The rearrangement links TRBV23-1 to TRBJ1-1; 7 bases match TRBD1. TRBV23-1 is sorted into the ORF group, with uncertain function. V lost 7 bases and J lost 0; bases outside the gene matches: 8. CDR3 size: 15 residues. The CDR3 coding sequence is TGCGCCAGCACCCCCAGGGGGGGCCTGAACACTGAAGCTTTCTTT. It translates to CASTPRGGLNTEAFF.

The chain couples TRBV7-9 to TRBJ2-1, with unresolved D. This CDR3 spans 12 amino acids. CDR1 and CDR2 from the germline V gene are SEHNR and FQNEAQ (reference sequence). Trimming pared 2 bases from V and 8 bases from J, leaving 7 bases between. As DNA, the CDR3 is TGTGCCAGCAGCTTAATGGTGGATGAGCAGTTCTTC. Protein sequence: CASSLMVDEQFF.

The chain carries TRBV15 and TRBJ1-1; D gene uncertain. Trimming removed 1 base from V and 6 bases from J, with 9 bases in between. CDR1 is LNHNV, CDR2 YYDKDF, per germline (reference sequence). The CDR3 has 13 amino acids. CDR3 nucleotide sequence: TGTGCCACCAGCAGAGGGCTAGAGTCTGAAGCTTTCTTT. It translates to CATSRGLESEAFF.

This rearrangement joins TRBV5-1 to TRBJ2-7, with D possibly TRBD1 on 5 matching bases. The CDR3 is 14 amino acids. Trimming cost V 5 bases and J 7 bases, with 19 bases left between them. Germline lookup yields CDR1 SGHRS and CDR2 YFSETQ. The CDR3 spells CASSATVETAEQYF. The CDR3 DNA follows: TGCGCCAGCAGTGCGACTGTTGAGACAGCAGAGCAGTACTTC.

This clone was seen just once. The chain couples TRBV30 to TRBJ1-4, with TRBD1 matching 9 bases. Germline loops: CDR1 GTSNPN, CDR2 SVGIG (reference sequence). V lost 3 bases and J lost 9; bases outside the gene matches: 8. The CDR3 totals 14 residues. CDR3 nucleotides: TGTGCCTGGAGGGGACAGGGTGGAGGTAAAAAACTGTTTTTT. It is translated as CAWRGQGGGKKLFF.

The V and J genes are TRBV7-2 and TRBJ2-7, with 8 nucleotides matching TRBD2. The CDR3 runs 15 residues. Germline lookup yields CDR1 SGHTA and CDR2 FQGNSA. V was pared by 4 bases and J by 4 bases, with 9 bases of the junction left unmatched. CDR3: CASSSHGSGGYEQYF. The CDR3 DNA reads TGTGCCAGCAGCTCCCATGGGTCGGGGGGGTACGAGCAGTACTTC.

The chain couples TRBV9 to TRBJ2-1; D remains unclear. This CDR3 has 11 residues. Trimming cost V 0 bases and J 10 bases, with 5 bases left between them. Germline CDR1 SGDLS, CDR2 YYNGEE. CDR3 in amino acids: CASSVGSEQFF. The CDR3 nucleotides read TGTGCCAGCAGCGTAGGTAGCGAGCAGTTCTTC.

V and J are TRBV5-4 and TRBJ1-1; a possible D gene is TRBD1 (6 bases). The CDR3 extends over 12 amino acids. V lost 8 bases, J lost 4 bases, and 12 bases lay in between. Germline V gives CDR1 SGHNT, CDR2 YYREEE (reference sequence). The CDR3 loop is CASTQGGTEAFF. The CDR3 nucleotides read TGTGCCAGTACTCAAGGGGGCACTGAAGCTTTCTTT.

This chain uses TRBV5-5 with TRBJ2-7, with a possible D match to TRBD2 (6 bases). CDR3 length: 15 residues. Germline CDR1 is SGHKS and CDR2 is YYEKEE (reference sequence). V lost 3 bases and J lost 4, with 17 bases in between. CDR3 protein: CASSSQGRGTYEQYF. In nucleotides, the CDR3 is TGTGCCAGCAGCTCGCAGGGCCGAGGGACTTACGAGCAGTACTTC. Full variable domain (rest looked up from reference TRBV5-5 and TRBJ2-7): DAGVTQSPTHLIKTRGQQVTLRCSPISGHKSVSWYQQVLGQGPQFIFQYYEKEERGRGNFPDRFSARQFPNYSSELNVNALLLGDSALYLCASSSQGRGTYEQYFGPGTRLTVT.

V and J are TRBV2 and TRBJ2-2; TRBD2 agrees at 11 bases. The J segment lost 6 bases and the V segment lost 6 bases, leaving 6 bases of the junction unmatched. CDR1 SNHLY and CDR2 FYNNEI come from the germline V gene. This CDR3 is built from 15 residues. The CDR3 nucleotides are TGTGCCAGCAGCCCCCTAGCGGGAGGCCCCGGGGAGCTGTTTTTT. Encoded protein: CASSPLAGGPGELFF. Together with reference TRBV2 and TRBJ2-2, the CDR3 gives the full variable domain: EPEVTQTPSHQVTQMGQEVILRCVPISNHLYFYWYRQILGQKVEFLVSFYNNEISEKSEIFDDQFSVERPDGSNFTLKIRSTKLEDSAMYFCASSPLAGGPGELFFGEGSRLTVL.

V is TRBV11-2 and J is TRBJ2-2; D might be TRBD1 (5 bases). This CDR3 region has 15 residues. Germline assignment: CDR1 SGHAT and CDR2 FQNNGV. Trimming cost V 1 base and J 4 bases, with 10 bases left between them. The CDR3 region is CASSLGQGITGELFF. The DNA for the CDR3 is TGTGCCAGCAGCTTAGGGCAGGGAATCACCGGGGAGCTGTTTTTT.

The rearrangement joins TRBV7-2 to TRBJ1-1; D uncertain. CDR3 length: 16 residues. V was trimmed by 2 bases and J by 2 bases, leaving 15 bases between them. CDR1 is SGHTA and CDR2 is FQGNSA in the germline V gene. The CDR3 DNA reads as TGTGCCAGCAGCTTACAGCCGGCGGCGGGTAACACTGAAGCTTTCTTT. Its protein product is CASSLQPAAGNTEAFF.

The chain joins TRBV19 to TRBJ1-1, with a possible D match to TRBD1 (6 bases). There are 15 residues in the CDR3. Germline loops: CDR1 LNHDA, CDR2 SQIVND (reference sequence). V dropped 7 bases and J dropped 0 bases, with 15 bases sitting between them. The CDR3 loop is CASKWQGRVNTEAFF. The CDR3 coding sequence is TGTGCCAGTAAGTGGCAGGGGAGAGTGAACACTGAAGCTTTCTTT. Variable domain in full (rest from reference TRBV19 and TRBJ1-1): DGGITQSPKYLFRKEGQNVTLSCEQNLNHDAMYWYRQDPGQGLRLIYYSQIVNDFQKGDIAEGYSVSREKKESFPLTVTSAQKNPTAFYLCASKWQGRVNTEAFFGQGTRLTVV.

The chain recombines TRBV6-1 with TRBJ2-7; D is perhaps TRBD2 (6 bases). Germline loops: CDR1 MNHNS, CDR2 SASEGT. The CDR3 spans 14 residues. V lost 6 bases, J lost 7 bases, and 19 bases lay in between. The CDR3 region is CASSRERVDGEQYF. DNA for the CDR3: TGTGCCAGCAGCCGCGAGCGGGTCGACGGGGAGCAGTACTTC.

This clone has only one observation. J is TRBJ2-3 and V is TRBV21-1; the DNA was not compared with TRBD2, the D call given in the table. TRBV21-1 is recorded as a pseudogene. The CDR3 runs to 18 residues. CDR3 nucleotide sequence: TGTGCCAGCAGCCCACAAAAGCGGGGGGCCCCCCGCACAGATACGCAGTATTTT. It yields the protein CASSPQKRGAPRTDTQYF.

The rearrangement joins TRBV2 to TRBJ2-5; 7 bases fit TRBD2. This CDR3 has 13 amino acids. V was pared by 5 bases and J by 5 bases, with 5 bases of the junction left unmatched. Germline V CDR1 and CDR2: SNHLY, FYNNEI. The DNA for the CDR3 is TGTGCCAGCAGTCCTAGCGGCTGGGAGACCCAGTACTTC. Amino acids: CASSPSGWETQYF.

This clone was picked up one time. The V call is TRBV4-2, the J call TRBJ2-7; 15 nucleotides line up with TRBD2. J was trimmed by 6 bases and V by 4 bases; bases with no gene match: 10. The CDR3 covers 17 residues. The germline CDR1 and CDR2 sequences are LGHNA and YNFKEQ. In nucleotides, the CDR3 is TGTGCCAGCAGCCCAGGACTAGCGGGGGGGCCAGGGGTCGAGCAGTACTTC. The encoded protein is CASSPGLAGGPGVEQYF.

This chain links TRBV11-1 with TRBJ1-1; no firm D call. Germline loops: CDR1 SGHAT, CDR2 FQDESV (reference sequence). This CDR3 is 15 amino acids long. V gave up 1 base and J gave up 1 base, with 10 bases separating them. This CDR3 reads CASSLGPDENTEAFF. In nucleotides, the CDR3 is TGTGCCAGCAGCTTAGGGCCGGACGAGAACACTGAAGCTTTCTTT.

This chain connects TRBV2 to TRBJ2-5; 15 bases line up with TRBD2. With V trimmed by 5 bases and J by 5 bases, 9 bases remained unmatched. CDR1 and CDR2 (germline): SNHLY, FYNNEI. The CDR3 spans 17 residues. The CDR3 spells CASSWTSGRAGGETQYF. CDR3 DNA sequence: TGTGCCAGCAGTTGGACTAGCGGGAGGGCCGGTGGGGAGACCCAGTACTTC.

The chain carries TRBV7-9 and TRBJ1-4, with TRBD1 identical over 7 bases. CDR1 SEHNR and CDR2 FQNEAQ come from the germline V gene (reference sequence). The CDR3 covers 16 residues. Trimming took 0 bases from V and 6 from J; bases not matched to a gene: 7. CDR3 in DNA: TGTGCCAGCAGCTTAGCGCACCAGGGGGGCTATGAAAAACTGTTTTTT. Its translation is CASSLAHQGGYEKLFF.

This clone has only a few counts. V gene TRBV4-2 combines with J gene TRBJ1-2; 8 nucleotides agree with TRBD1. The germline gives CDR1 LGHNA, CDR2 YNFKEQ. This CDR3 is 14 amino acids long. Unmatched junction bases numbered 4, after V lost 0 bases and J lost 7 bases. The CDR3 here is CASSQEGQAPGYTF. CDR3 sequence (DNA): TGTGCCAGCAGCCAAGAGGGACAGGCCCCTGGCTACACCTTC.

V is TRBV7-2 and J is TRBJ1-1; D is undetermined. Germline CDR1 SGHTA, CDR2 FQGNSA. CDR3 length equals 15 residues. The ends were cut back, 3 bases at V and 4 bases at J, with 15 bases in the middle. CDR3 residues: CASSFYLKSGTEAFF. The CDR3 region has the DNA TGTGCCAGCAGCTTTTACCTCAAGTCAGGCACTGAAGCTTTCTTT.

This clone was recorded once. V gene TRBV28 combines with J gene TRBJ2-7; D ambiguous. Trimming stripped 6 bases from V and 4 bases from J, with 7 bases between. Germline CDR1 and CDR2: MDHEN and SYDVKM. The CDR3 is 11 residues long. The CDR3 protein is CASREEYEQYF. The CDR3 DNA follows: TGTGCCAGCAGAGAAGAGTACGAGCAGTACTTC.

J is TRBJ2-1 and V is TRBV18; 8 nucleotides agree with TRBD2. The CDR3 spans 15 residues. V dropped 6 bases and J dropped 4; count of bases not matched to a gene: 8. Germline lookup yields CDR1 KGHSH and CDR2 LQKENI. CDR3 nucleotides: TGTGCCAGCTCCCCAACTAGCGGACAATACAATGAGCAGTTCTTC. This codes for CASSPTSGQYNEQFF.

The chain is built from TRBV9 and TRBJ2-3, with 12 bases lining up with TRBD2. The CDR3 consists of 16 residues. V was clipped by 3 bases and J by 0 bases; unmatched bases: 2. Looked up from germline, CDR1 is SGDLS and CDR2 is YYNGEE. The CDR3 DNA sequence: TGTGCCAGCAGCGAAACTAGCGGGGGGAGCACAGATACGCAGTATTTT. Its protein is CASSETSGGSTDTQYF. The variable domain in full, with the rest retrieved from reference TRBV9 and TRBJ2-3, is DSGVTQTPKHLITATGQRVTLRCSPRSGDLSVYWYQQSLDQGLQFLIQYYNGEERAKGNILERFSAQQFPDLHSELNLSSLELGDSALYFCASSETSGGSTDTQYFGPGTRLTVL.